This T cell receptor (beta chain) comes out of a study of blood T cell repertoires in COVID-19. Study at large: COVID-19 samples, acute and convalescent, were from the United States, Italy and Spain. T cells, B-cell-depleted T cells, or PBMCs provided the cDNA or gDNA that served as material.

The assay was immunoSEQ multiplex PCR, and TCRdb's table has in-frame clones only and misses some. The table has some 41,000 clones, around 82% seen once. The receptor was derived from a woman of 80 years or more with active or convalescent COVID-19. Material for sequencing was peripheral blood.

The CDR3 sequence: CASSQDRAGDTEAFF. The CDR3 DNA sequence: TGTGCCAGCAGCCAAGATCGGGCAGGGGACACTGAAGCTTTCTTT. The chain has TRBV4-2 and TRBJ1-1; the D gene is possibly TRBD1 (6 bases). Germline CDR1 LGHNA, CDR2 YNFKEQ. This CDR3 is 15 amino acids long. The V gene lost 0 bases and the J gene lost 3 bases, with 11 bases spanning the gap.